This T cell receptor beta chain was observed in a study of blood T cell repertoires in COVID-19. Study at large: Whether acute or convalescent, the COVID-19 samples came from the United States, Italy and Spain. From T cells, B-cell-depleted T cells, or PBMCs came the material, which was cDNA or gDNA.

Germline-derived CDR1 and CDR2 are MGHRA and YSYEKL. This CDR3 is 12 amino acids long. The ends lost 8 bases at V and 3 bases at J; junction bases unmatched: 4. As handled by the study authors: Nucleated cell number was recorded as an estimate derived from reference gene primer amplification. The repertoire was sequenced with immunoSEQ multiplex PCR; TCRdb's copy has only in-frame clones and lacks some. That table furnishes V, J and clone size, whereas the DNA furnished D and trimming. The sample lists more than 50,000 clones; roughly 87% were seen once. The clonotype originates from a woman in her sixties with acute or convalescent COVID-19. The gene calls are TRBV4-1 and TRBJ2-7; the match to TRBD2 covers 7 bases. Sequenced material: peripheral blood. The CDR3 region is CASGPSGYEQYF. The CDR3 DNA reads TGCGCCAGCGGGCCTAGCGGCTACGAGCAGTACTTC.